This TCR beta chain was obtained from a study of T cell responses to AZD1222 COVID-19 vaccine. The repertoire was sequenced with immunoSEQ multiplex PCR; TCRdb's copy has only in-frame clones and lacks some. The table lists approximately 150,000 clones, 90% of them singletons. Germline CDR1 reads LGHDT; CDR2 reads YNNKEL (reference sequence). Trimming cost V 2 bases and J 2 bases, with 16 bases left between them. The CDR3 sequence is 18 residues long. Sequencing was performed on peripheral blood, taken 28 days after the second AZD1222 dose. The sequence was obtained from an adult who received the AZD1222 COVID-19 vaccine. The chain employs TRBV3-1 (or the pseudogene TRBV3-2) and TRBJ1-6; D might be TRBD1 (5 bases). Here the CDR3 reads CASSQTVGRAAYNSPLHF. As DNA, the CDR3 is TGTGCCAGCAGCCAAACCGTTGGCAGGGCTGCCTATAATTCACCCCTCCACTTT.